This is a list of T cell receptor beta chains from one sample in a study of early T cells in non-severe SARS-CoV-2 infection. TCRdb reprocessed the 5' RACE reads via MiXCR and lists one record per CDR3 protein. The data hold 35,000 to 40,000 distinct CDR3 sequences, with 9% to 10% observed a single time. What was sequenced was whole blood. These receptors all come from an adult who was a healthcare worker with PCR-confirmed SARS-CoV-2 infection or an uninfected control (not recorded which). CDR3s include the opening cysteine and the closing phenylalanine or tryptophan. The order of the fields is V gene, clone size, D gene, J gene, CDR3 DNA, CDR3 protein. The D gene is left open where the match is weak. The listing skips clone size in some rows; elsewhere it reads once, few, many or a size class.

v_call: TRBV29-1; clone_size: NA; d_call: NA; j_call: TRBJ1-1; cdr3_nt: TGCAGCGCCTCAACAGGTGGAGAGTACACTGAAGCTTTCTTT; cdr3_aa: CSASTGGEYTEAFF
v_call: TRBV7-6; clone_size: many; d_call: TRBD2; j_call: TRBJ2-3; cdr3_nt: TGTGCCAGCAGCTTAGGTCTAGCGGGGGGCTCGAGTCAGTATTTT; cdr3_aa: CASSLGLAGGSSQYF
v_call: TRBV6-6; clone_size: few; d_call: NA; j_call: TRBJ1-1; cdr3_nt: TGTGCCAGCAGTTACAGTTTAGGCACTGAAGCTTTCTTT; cdr3_aa: CASSYSLGTEAFF
v_call: TRBV4-3; clone_size: many; d_call: NA; j_call: TRBJ1-6; cdr3_nt: TGCGCCAGCAGCGTACAGGGAACATCACCCCTCCACTTT; cdr3_aa: CASSVQGTSPLHF
v_call: TRBV10-3; clone_size: many; d_call: NA; j_call: TRBJ2-7; cdr3_nt: TGTGCCATCAGTGAGTCCCGGAGCTCCTACGAGCAGTACTTC; cdr3_aa: CAISESRSSYEQYF
v_call: TRBV5-1; clone_size: few; d_call: NA; j_call: TRBJ1-1; cdr3_nt: TGCGCCAGCAGCTTCGGGGGCGAGAACACTGAAGCTTTCTTT; cdr3_aa: CASSFGGENTEAFF
v_call: TRBV28; clone_size: many; d_call: NA; j_call: TRBJ2-5; cdr3_nt: TGTGCCAGCAATGGGGTAGAGACCCAGTACTTC; cdr3_aa: CASNGVETQYF
v_call: TRBV24-1; clone_size: many; d_call: NA; j_call: TRBJ1-3; cdr3_nt: TGTGCCACCAGTGCCCCCCCGGGGGGAAAGGGAAACACCATATATTTT; cdr3_aa: CATSAPPGGKGNTIYF
v_call: TRBV6-4; clone_size: few; d_call: NA; j_call: TRBJ1-2; cdr3_nt: TGTGCCTTAGCACAAACCCTATGGGGCTACACCTTC; cdr3_aa: CALAQTLWGYTF
v_call: TRBV7-2; clone_size: many; d_call: TRBD1; j_call: TRBJ1-2; cdr3_nt: TGTGCCAGCAGCTTATTACAGGGGTTTTGGGTTGGCTACACCTTC; cdr3_aa: CASSLLQGFWVGYTF
v_call: TRBV6-6; clone_size: NA; d_call: TRBD1; j_call: TRBJ2-5; cdr3_nt: TGTGCCAGCAGTTACTCGACAGGGGGCATGGAGACCCAGTACTTC; cdr3_aa: CASSYSTGGMETQYF
v_call: TRBV6-1; clone_size: many; d_call: NA; j_call: TRBJ2-3; cdr3_nt: TGTGCCAGCAGTGAAGCTTCCCGAGGGGCATATACGCAGTATTTT; cdr3_aa: CASSEASRGAYTQYF
v_call: TRBV7-3; clone_size: NA; d_call: NA; j_call: TRBJ2-3; cdr3_nt: TGTGCCAGCAGCTGGACAGGCACAGATACGCAGTATTTT; cdr3_aa: CASSWTGTDTQYF
v_call: TRBV20-1; clone_size: few; d_call: NA; j_call: TRBJ2-3; cdr3_nt: TGCAGGGAAAGGGGGGCAGGAGCGGATACGCAGTATTTT; cdr3_aa: CRERGAGADTQYF
v_call: TRBV18; clone_size: many; d_call: NA; j_call: TRBJ2-7; cdr3_nt: TGTGCCAGCTCACCTAAGACGAGCGAGCAGTACTTC; cdr3_aa: CASSPKTSEQYF
v_call: TRBV5-1; clone_size: many; d_call: NA; j_call: TRBJ2-5; cdr3_nt: TGCGCCAGCAGCTTAGGACAGGGCGGGAGGATGGAGACCCAGTACTTC; cdr3_aa: CASSLGQGGRMETQYF
v_call: TRBV29-1; clone_size: few; d_call: NA; j_call: TRBJ2-5; cdr3_nt: TGCAGCGTTGGAGTCAGGGAAGAGACCCAGTACTTC; cdr3_aa: CSVGVREETQYF
v_call: TRBV4-3; clone_size: many; d_call: NA; j_call: TRBJ2-3; cdr3_nt: TGCGCCAGCAGCCCAAACCGCGGGGATACGCAGTATTTT; cdr3_aa: CASSPNRGDTQYF
v_call: TRBV18; clone_size: many; d_call: TRBD2; j_call: TRBJ2-5; cdr3_nt: TGTGCCAGCTCATCTACTAGCGGGGGGACTCAAGAGACCCAGTACTTC; cdr3_aa: CASSSTSGGTQETQYF
v_call: TRBV12-3/TRBV12-4; clone_size: few; d_call: TRBD2; j_call: TRBJ2-5; cdr3_nt: TGTGCCAGCAGTTTAAGCGGGGGGACCCAAGAGACCCAGTACTTC; cdr3_aa: CASSLSGGTQETQYF
v_call: TRBV29-1; clone_size: NA; d_call: NA; j_call: TRBJ2-2; cdr3_nt: TGCAGCGTATCGGGGTACTTGAACACCGGGGAGCTGTTTTTT; cdr3_aa: CSVSGYLNTGELFF
v_call: TRBV12-5; clone_size: many; d_call: NA; j_call: TRBJ2-3; cdr3_nt: TGTGCTAGTGGTCCTCCGGGACGGCTCACAGATACGCAGTATTTT; cdr3_aa: CASGPPGRLTDTQYF
v_call: TRBV12-3/TRBV12-4; clone_size: many; d_call: TRBD2; j_call: TRBJ2-4; cdr3_nt: TGTGCCAGCAGTTTAGCGGGGAGGGATAGCATTCAGTACTTC; cdr3_aa: CASSLAGRDSIQYF
v_call: TRBV20-1; clone_size: NA; d_call: NA; j_call: TRBJ1-1; cdr3_nt: TGCAGTGCTAGCTTTAACTCCATGAACACTGAAGCTTTCTTT; cdr3_aa: CSASFNSMNTEAFF
v_call: TRBV20-1; clone_size: many; d_call: NA; j_call: TRBJ1-6; cdr3_nt: TGCAGTGCTAGTGGGGGACAAGATAATTCACCCCTCCACTTT; cdr3_aa: CSASGGQDNSPLHF
v_call: TRBV5-1; clone_size: many; d_call: NA; j_call: TRBJ2-7; cdr3_nt: TGCGCCAGCAGCTGGGAGGGGGCGCGGCACGAGCAGTACTTC; cdr3_aa: CASSWEGARHEQYF
v_call: TRBV9; clone_size: many; d_call: NA; j_call: TRBJ1-5; cdr3_nt: TGTGCCAGCAGCGTAGGACTAAATCAGCCCCAGCATTTT; cdr3_aa: CASSVGLNQPQHF
v_call: TRBV29-1; clone_size: many; d_call: NA; j_call: TRBJ2-4; cdr3_nt: TGCAGCGTTGAAGATGTCAGGAATAGCATTCAGTACTTC; cdr3_aa: CSVEDVRNSIQYF
v_call: TRBV7-2; clone_size: many; d_call: NA; j_call: TRBJ2-2; cdr3_nt: TGTGCCAGCAGCTTAACAGGGGAGGGAACCGGGGAGCTGTTTTTT; cdr3_aa: CASSLTGEGTGELFF
v_call: TRBV14; clone_size: NA; d_call: NA; j_call: TRBJ1-6; cdr3_nt: TGTGCCAGCAGCCAAGAGAAAGGCAGTACTTCACCCCTCCACTTT; cdr3_aa: CASSQEKGSTSPLHF
v_call: TRBV12-3/TRBV12-4; clone_size: few; d_call: TRBD1; j_call: TRBJ2-6; cdr3_nt: TGTGCCAGCAGTTTAACAGGGGCTGGGGCCAACGTCCTGACTTTC; cdr3_aa: CASSLTGAGANVLTF
v_call: TRBV29-1; clone_size: few; d_call: NA; j_call: TRBJ1-2; cdr3_nt: TGCAGCGTTGATTACCTACCACCCTATGGCTACACCTTC; cdr3_aa: CSVDYLPPYGYTF
v_call: TRBV27; clone_size: few; d_call: TRBD1; j_call: TRBJ1-2; cdr3_nt: TGTGCCAGCAGTCGTAACTTACAGGGGCGTTACTACTATGGCTACACCTTC; cdr3_aa: CASSRNLQGRYYYGYTF
v_call: TRBV7-2; clone_size: NA; d_call: NA; j_call: TRBJ2-2; cdr3_nt: TGTGCCAGCAGCTTAGCCCCCTCAGACGGGGAGCTGTTTTTT; cdr3_aa: CASSLAPSDGELFF
v_call: TRBV11-2; clone_size: many; d_call: NA; j_call: TRBJ2-1; cdr3_nt: TGTGCCAGCAGCTTAACTATCGGGGTAGGACTAAGCTCCTACAATGAGCAGTTCTTC; cdr3_aa: CASSLTIGVGLSSYNEQFF
v_call: TRBV12-3/TRBV12-4; clone_size: NA; d_call: TRBD2; j_call: TRBJ2-5; cdr3_nt: TGTGCCAGCAGTTGGTTAGCGGGGGTGGAGACCCAGTACTTC; cdr3_aa: CASSWLAGVETQYF
v_call: TRBV28; clone_size: few; d_call: NA; j_call: TRBJ1-4; cdr3_nt: TGTGCCAGCAGTCCCCGGACAGAGGGGAATGAAAAACTGTTTTTT; cdr3_aa: CASSPRTEGNEKLFF
v_call: TRBV10-3; clone_size: many; d_call: NA; j_call: TRBJ2-2; cdr3_nt: TGTGCCATCAGTGAGCGGCAGTCCACCGGGGAGCTGTTTTTT; cdr3_aa: CAISERQSTGELFF
v_call: TRBV12-3/TRBV12-4; clone_size: few; d_call: NA; j_call: TRBJ2-1; cdr3_nt: TGTGCCAGCGGCTTACAAGCAGGGGACGTACGGAATGAGCAGTTCTTC; cdr3_aa: CASGLQAGDVRNEQFF
v_call: TRBV24-1; clone_size: many; d_call: NA; j_call: TRBJ2-1; cdr3_nt: TGTGCCACCAGTGATCCCGACAGTAATGAGCAGTTCTTC; cdr3_aa: CATSDPDSNEQFF
v_call: TRBV28; clone_size: NA; d_call: NA; j_call: TRBJ1-5; cdr3_nt: TGTGCCAGCGTATCTCTCAATCAGCCCCAGCATTTT; cdr3_aa: CASVSLNQPQHF
v_call: TRBV7-9; clone_size: many; d_call: TRBD1; j_call: TRBJ2-5; cdr3_nt: TGTGCCAGCAGCTTTGACAGGGTCCAAGAGACCCAGTACTTC; cdr3_aa: CASSFDRVQETQYF
v_call: TRBV5-4; clone_size: NA; d_call: NA; j_call: TRBJ1-1; cdr3_nt: TGTGCCAGCAGCTTGGAGGGCAGGGGAACTGAAGCTTTCTTT; cdr3_aa: CASSLEGRGTEAFF
v_call: TRBV6-4; clone_size: many; d_call: NA; j_call: TRBJ2-7; cdr3_nt: TGTGCCGGGCCTAAAAAGGGTGCCTACGAGCAGTACTTC; cdr3_aa: CAGPKKGAYEQYF
v_call: TRBV19; clone_size: many; d_call: NA; j_call: TRBJ1-1; cdr3_nt: TGTGCCAGTAGTATCGGGGACCTGAACACTGAAGCTTTCTTT; cdr3_aa: CASSIGDLNTEAFF
v_call: TRBV19; clone_size: many; d_call: NA; j_call: TRBJ1-4; cdr3_nt: TGTGCCAGTAGTATAGAAGGGTCCTCAGGACTGTTTTTT; cdr3_aa: CASSIEGSSGLFF
v_call: TRBV7-9; clone_size: many; d_call: NA; j_call: TRBJ2-2; cdr3_nt: TGTGCCAGCAGCTTAGACGCGGCGGAGGGGGAGCTGTTTTTT; cdr3_aa: CASSLDAAEGELFF
v_call: TRBV7-9; clone_size: many; d_call: NA; j_call: TRBJ2-3; cdr3_nt: TGTGCCAGCAGCTTAGGAACAGATACGCAGTATTTT; cdr3_aa: CASSLGTDTQYF
v_call: TRBV29-1; clone_size: many; d_call: TRBD1; j_call: TRBJ2-7; cdr3_nt: TGCAGCGTGCGGGACAGGGGCGAGCAGTACTTC; cdr3_aa: CSVRDRGEQYF
v_call: TRBV29-1; clone_size: NA; d_call: NA; j_call: TRBJ2-5; cdr3_nt: TGCAGCGTTGGGCTCAGGTTTACAGAGACCCAGTACTTC; cdr3_aa: CSVGLRFTETQYF
v_call: TRBV5-1; clone_size: NA; d_call: NA; j_call: TRBJ1-5; cdr3_nt: TGCACCAGCAGCTTGGGAGTAAATCAGCCCCAGCATTTT; cdr3_aa: CTSSLGVNQPQHF
v_call: TRBV7-8; clone_size: few; d_call: NA; j_call: TRBJ2-7; cdr3_nt: TGTGCCAGCAGCCCCCTGGGGCTTACCTACGAGCAGTACTTC; cdr3_aa: CASSPLGLTYEQYF
v_call: TRBV29-1; clone_size: few; d_call: TRBD1; j_call: TRBJ2-7; cdr3_nt: TGCAGCGTTGAAGGGACAGGGGTTGGCGAGCAGTACTTC; cdr3_aa: CSVEGTGVGEQYF
v_call: TRBV29-1; clone_size: many; d_call: NA; j_call: TRBJ2-3; cdr3_nt: TGCAGCGTGGGGCGCGGACCCACAGATACGCAGTATTTT; cdr3_aa: CSVGRGPTDTQYF
v_call: TRBV14; clone_size: NA; d_call: NA; j_call: TRBJ1-3; cdr3_nt: TGTGCCAGCAGCCAAGATTTTTTAAGCGGGCAACGGCGAGGAAACACCATATATTTT; cdr3_aa: CASSQDFLSGQRRGNTIYF